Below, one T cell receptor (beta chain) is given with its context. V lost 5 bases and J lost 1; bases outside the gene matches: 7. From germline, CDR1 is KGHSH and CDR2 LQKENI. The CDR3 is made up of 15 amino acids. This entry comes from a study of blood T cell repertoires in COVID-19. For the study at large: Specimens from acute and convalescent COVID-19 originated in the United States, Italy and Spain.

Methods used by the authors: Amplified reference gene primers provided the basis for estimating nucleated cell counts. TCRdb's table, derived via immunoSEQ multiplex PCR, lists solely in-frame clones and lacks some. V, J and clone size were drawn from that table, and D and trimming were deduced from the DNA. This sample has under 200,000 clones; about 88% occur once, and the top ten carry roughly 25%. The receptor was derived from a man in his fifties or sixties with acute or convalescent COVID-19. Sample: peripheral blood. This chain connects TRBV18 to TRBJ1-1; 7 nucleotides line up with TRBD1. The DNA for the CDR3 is TGTGCCAGCTCATCCCTTGGGACAGAGAACACTGAAGCTTTCTTT. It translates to CASSSLGTENTEAFF.